The T cell receptor beta chain described here comes from a study of T cells in Graves' hyperthyroidism and ophthalmopathy (dated by TCRdb to the late 2010s). With regard to the full study: Peripheral blood was sampled at the time of initial diagnosis, prior to any treatment. For training and testing, the 100 or so patients in the discovery cohort were randomly divided in a 7:3 ratio. The paper reports TCR Vbeta CDR3 sequencing of some 140 peripheral blood samples: under 45 ophthalmopathy, roughly 80 hyperthyroidism and approximately 17 progressor patients. After sampling, hyperthyroidism patients received methimazole starting at 30 mg daily, and ophthalmopathy patients received high-dose intravenous methylprednisolone. Prospective prediction of ophthalmopathy was tested in an independent validation cohort consisting of some 18 hyperthyroidism patients and approximately 16 patients who later progressed to ophthalmopathy. To identify distinguishing TCR V-J signatures, a discovery cohort of 100 or so patients was used, comprising some 45 with Graves' ophthalmopathy and 57 with stable Graves' hyperthyroidism. The study also compared thyroid tissue and blood T-cell repertoires from several Graves' hyperthyroidism patients.

This clonotype was recorded a few times. No cognate antigen has been identified for it. The sample holds no much larger clone one base away, and base qualities are not on file. The research as a whole found: In cross-validation, a model built on a 13 V-J signature told ophthalmopathy apart from stable hyperthyroidism with approximately 90% sensitivity and 81% to 82% specificity, and in testing the same model reached 80%/75%. Most expanded thyroid clonotypes (frequency above 0.001) were also found in blood, which suggests that blood repertoires may mirror thyroid immune responses. Sample size was not statistically predetermined, and investigators were not blinded to group allocation. In validation, the model predicted progression to ophthalmopathy a median of about 6 months before onset, with roughly 71% sensitivity and about 72% specificity.

V trim: 5 bases; J trim: 9 bases; unmatched bases: 8. The CDR3 spans 15 residues, from the cysteine through the phenylalanine. Only the CDR3 region is kept as DNA, spanning 45 bases read in frame from base 1. Taken from the germline V gene (reference sequence), the CDR1 and CDR2 loops are MNHEY and SMNVEV. Ophthalmopathy patients had moderately to severely active disease, Clinical Activity Score of at least 3, NOSPECS grade of at least 4, and duration under 3 months. Any patient with an uncontrolled infection, another autoimmune disease, pregnancy or lactation was excluded. Clinical symptoms, serum thyroxine and TRAb, thyroid ultrasound, and orbital computed tomography formed the basis for the diagnoses. PBMCs were isolated from around 10 ml of fresh peripheral blood by Ficoll-Paque density gradient centrifugation. Total RNA was extracted with Trizol reagent, and quality was checked on an Agilent 2100 Bioanalyzer.

The TCR beta CDR3 regions were amplified from RNA transcripts. The first round of RT-PCR for the TCR CDR3 was performed with the HTBI primer set and the Qiagen OneStep RT-PCR kit. The libraries were constructed in a second round of multiplex PCR and then size-selected and purified. Paired-end sequencing of the libraries was performed with 100 bp reads on an Illumina HiSeq2000. In the original analysis: SOAPnuke was used to process the raw data, throwing out any read that contained adapters or uncalled bases, had a mean Phred below 15, or lacked an exact constant-primer or identifier match. High-quality paired reads were merged with COPE v1.2.5, and unique nucleotide sequences were defined as clonotypes. Clonotypes were aligned to IMGT TRBV, TRBD and TRBJ reference segments using MiTCR v1.1. Only V-J combinations with frequency above 0.0001, covering 99.2% of repertoires, were analysed. A TCS score was defined as the ratio between F50 (clonal expansion) and ExV (chaos), using BLOSUM62-based TCRdist between CDR3 peptides within each V-J. Welch's t-statistics and random forest reduced just over 500 V-J features to about 12, which were used in a naive Bayes classifier (R e1071). TCRdb trimmed public reads at Q25 via fastp, called clones via MiXCR and kept in-frame beta chains. Rows with a matching CDR3 protein are joined into one entry that keeps the most common DNA and genes. V and J calls and clone size were set by TCRdb, not the authors. Across this sample there are about 640,000 distinct CDR3 sequences, with roughly 20% seen only once. Approximately 30% of the sample lies in the top ten.

This receptor chain uses TRBV27 and TRBJ2-1; TRBD2 lines up with 12 middle nucleotides. The receptor was derived from a young man with Graves' ophthalmopathy. Sequencing was performed on blood. The nucleotide sequence reads as follows: TGTGCCAGCAGTGCCCGGACTAGCGGGACGAGTGAGCAGTTCTTC. Translated, it gives CASSARTSGTSEQFF.